These 24 T cell receptor beta chains were all obtained from the same sample, sequenced in a study of cytomegalovirus exposure and HLA in healthy donors. Vbeta (60) and Jbeta (13) primers were used in the PCR. Assay: immunoSEQ multiplex PCR; the TCRdb copy retains only in-frame clones and omits some. The sample yields around 130,000 clones, 8.5% to 10% seen once. The sequenced material came from PBMCs. The source of these receptors is a man aged 40-49 years in good health and CMV-seronegative.

V usage is TRBV11-2 and J usage is TRBJ2-5; D unclear. V was clipped by 5 bases and J by 5 bases, with 9 bases between them. This CDR3 has 12 residues. Germline assignment: CDR1 SGHAT and CDR2 FQNNGV. CDR3 residues: CASSLAVETQYF. CDR3 nucleotides: TGTGCCAGCAGCCTGGCAGTGGAGACCCAGTACTTC.

V gene TRBV7-9 combines with J gene TRBJ1-5, with TRBD1 matching over 8 bases. This CDR3 spans 15 amino acids. V shed 3 bases, J shed 3 bases, and the junction held 4 bases outside the gene matches. The germline V gene has CDR1 SEHNR and CDR2 FQNEAQ (reference sequence). The CDR3 loop reads CASSLAGGPNQPQHF. CDR3 in DNA: TGTGCCAGCAGCTTGGCAGGGGGCCCCAATCAGCCCCAGCATTTT.

This clone has just a few counts. The chain uses TRBV5-6 and TRBJ1-2; 7 nucleotides match TRBD1. Looked up from germline, CDR1 is SGHDT and CDR2 is YYEEEE. There are 14 residues in the CDR3. The junction had 5 bases not matched to a gene; V was cut back by 2 bases and J by 4 bases. The CDR3 DNA follows: TGTGCCAGCAGCTTCCCCGGACAGGCCTATGGCTACACCTTC. It encodes CASSFPGQAYGYTF.

This clone was counted between two and nine times. The V call is TRBV4-3, the J call TRBJ2-3, with 12 nucleotides matching TRBD2. V was pared by 2 bases and J by 1 base, with 4 bases of the junction left unmatched. Germline V gives CDR1 LGHNA, CDR2 YSLEER. The CDR3 runs 17 residues. The CDR3 spells CASSQSLAGGGTDTQYF. The CDR3 DNA reads as TGCGCCAGCAGCCAAAGCCTAGCGGGGGGGGGCACAGATACGCAGTATTTT.

There are a few counts of this clone. The V call is TRBV6-6, the J call TRBJ2-1, with a weak D call TRBD2 (6 bases). The CDR3 has 16 residues. V was clipped by 6 bases and J by 1 base, with 16 bases between them. The germline V gene encodes CDR1 MNHNY and CDR2 SVGAGI (reference sequence). This CDR3 is CASRSNNGGSYNEQFF. As DNA, the CDR3 is TGTGCCAGCAGATCCAATAACGGGGGTTCCTACAATGAGCAGTTCTTC.

The V call is TRBV5-1, the J call TRBJ2-3, with D possibly being TRBD1 (6 bases). CDR1 is SGHRS, CDR2 YFSETQ, per germline. CDR3 length equals 14 residues. V gave up 4 bases and J gave up 0 bases, with 9 bases separating them. The CDR3 here is CASSRGQSTDTQYF. CDR3 nucleotides: TGCGCCAGCAGCCGCGGACAGAGCACAGATACGCAGTATTTT.

J is TRBJ2-3 and V is TRBV6-4; TRBD2 agrees at 7 bases. The V and J ends lost 2 bases and 3 bases, in that order; junction bases with no gene match: 2. The CDR3 has 14 amino acids. The germline CDR1 and CDR2 sequences are MRHNA and SNTAGT. CDR3 sequence: CASSDKGGTDTQYF. The CDR3 nucleotides read TGTGCCAGCAGTGACAAGGGAGGGACAGATACGCAGTATTTT.

This clone was picked up a small number of times. V is TRBV6-1 and J is TRBJ2-3; TRBD1 matches 7 bases. The CDR3 length is 14 residues. Trimming cost V 6 bases and J 5 bases; bases outside gene matches: 8. Per the germline V gene, CDR1 is MNHNS and CDR2 is SASEGT. The CDR3 reads CASRRTGAGDTQYF. In DNA, the CDR3 is TGTGCCAGCAGACGCACAGGGGCCGGAGATACGCAGTATTTT.

This clone was detected a few times. The chain uses TRBV27 and TRBJ1-1; possible D gene TRBD1, 6 bases. The ends were cut back, 3 bases at V and 2 bases at J, with 13 bases in the middle. CDR1 and CDR2 from the germline V gene are MNHEY and SMNVEV (reference sequence). This CDR3 region has 15 residues. CDR3 nucleotides: TGTGCCAGCAGTTTTTCCATGACAGGTAACACTGAAGCTTTCTTT. Translated: CASSFSMTGNTEAFF.

This chain joins TRBV23-1 and TRBJ1-3, with 7 bases aligning to TRBD1. Being an ORF, TRBV23-1 has a function that is uncertain. After removal of 8 bases from V and 0 bases from J, the junction contained 4 bases not matched to a gene. The CDR3 contains 14 residues. The CDR3 loop reads CASRGQYSGNTIYF. CDR3 nucleotide sequence: TGCGCCAGCCGGGGACAGTACTCTGGAAACACCATATATTTT.

The rearrangement joins TRBV29-1 to TRBJ1-4; 8 nucleotides match TRBD1. CDR3 size: 15 residues. Germline CDR1 reads SQVTM; CDR2 reads ANQGSEA. The trim removed 4 bases at V and 0 bases at J, leaving 4 bases unmatched. This CDR3 reads CSVGDRSATNEKLFF. CDR3 nucleotide sequence: TGCAGCGTTGGGGACAGGTCTGCAACTAATGAAAAACTGTTTTTT. Together with reference TRBV29-1 and TRBJ1-4, the CDR3 gives the full variable domain: SAVISQKPSRDICQRGTSLTIQCQVDSQVTMMFWYRQQPGQSLTLIATANQGSEATYESGFVIDKFPISRPNLTFSTLTVSNMSPEDSSIYLCSVGDRSATNEKLFFGSGTQLSVL.

This clone was seen a few times. The CDR3 nucleotides read TGCGCCAGCAGCTTGAGCGGGGAATCCTACAATGAGCAGTTCTTC. Protein product: CASSLSGESYNEQFF. The chain employs TRBV5-1 and TRBJ2-1, with TRBD2 matching 7 bases. The V segment lost 1 base and the J segment 1 base; nucleotides outside the gene matches: 2. CDR1 and CDR2 from the germline V gene are SGHRS and YFSETQ. The length of the CDR3 is 15 residues.

J is TRBJ2-5 and V is TRBV28, with 7 bases that match TRBD1. In germline, CDR1 is MDHEN, CDR2 SYDVKM. This CDR3 has 15 residues. After removal of 6 bases from V and 2 bases from J, the junction contained 9 bases not matched to a gene. The CDR3 is CASSKGQLNQETQYF. CDR3 nucleotides: TGTGCCAGCAGCAAGGGACAGCTAAATCAAGAGACCCAGTACTTC. Drawing the rest from reference TRBV28 and TRBJ2-5, the complete variable domain is DVKVTQSSRYLVKRTGEKVFLECVQDMDHENMFWYRQDPGLGLRLIYFSYDVKMKEKGDIPEGYSVSREKKERFSLILESASTNQTSMYLCASSKGQLNQETQYFGPGTRLLVL.

The gene calls are TRBV6-1 and TRBJ2-1; the match to TRBD2 covers 7 bases. The CDR3 totals 16 residues. V shed 1 base, J shed 5 bases, and the junction held 8 bases outside the gene matches. Germline V gives CDR1 MNHNS, CDR2 SASEGT. In DNA form, the CDR3 reads TGTGCCAGCAGTGAAGTTGGGGGGGTGAGGGACAATGAGCAGTTCTTC. This codes for CASSEVGGVRDNEQFF.

The chain has TRBV7-8 and TRBJ2-1; TRBD2 matches 10 bases. J lost 6 bases, V lost 6 bases, and 11 bases had no gene match. This CDR3 has 16 residues. CDR1 and CDR2 (germline): SGHVS, FQNEAQ. CDR3 coding DNA: TGTGCCAGCAGTCTGAAATGGACTAGCGGATTCAATGAGCAGTTCTTC. Its translation: CASSLKWTSGFNEQFF.

This clone was seen more than once but under ten times. The chain has TRBV13 and TRBJ2-5, with 11 bases lining up with TRBD2. CDR3 length: 16 residues. V was pared by 5 bases and J by 2 bases, with 7 bases of the junction left unmatched. Germline V gene sequence: CDR1 PRHDT, CDR2 FYEKMQ (reference sequence). This CDR3 is CASSVSLAGGQETQYF. The CDR3 nucleotides read TGTGCCAGCAGCGTAAGTCTAGCGGGGGGACAAGAGACCCAGTACTTC.

The chain links TRBV11-2 to TRBJ2-2, with D unclear. From germline, CDR1 is SGHAT and CDR2 FQNNGV. V lost 2 bases and J 7 bases, leaving 5 bases between the germline ends. The CDR3 covers 12 residues. In DNA, the CDR3 is TGTGCCAGCAGCTTATTCATCGGGGAGCTGTTTTTT. Its translation is CASSLFIGELFF.

This clone has more than one count but fewer than ten. The chain uses TRBV9 and TRBJ1-4; 10 bases agree with TRBD1. The V gene end was trimmed by 0 bases and the J gene end by 13 bases; junction bases not matched to a gene: 6. Germline CDR1 is SGDLS and CDR2 is YYNGEE. CDR3 length: 14 amino acids. The CDR3 region has the DNA TGTGCCAGCAGCGTAGCCGGGACAGGGGATACACTGTTTTTT. This encodes CASSVAGTGDTLFF. Full variable domain (outside the CDR3, taken from reference TRBV9 and TRBJ1-4): DSGVTQTPKHLITATGQRVTLRCSPRSGDLSVYWYQQSLDQGLQFLIQYYNGEERAKGNILERFSAQQFPDLHSELNLSSLELGDSALYFCASSVAGTGDTLFFGSGTQLSVL.

The V and J genes are TRBV6-1 and TRBJ2-5; tentatively, D is TRBD2 (6 bases). CDR1 is MNHNS and CDR2 is SASEGT in the germline V gene. With 1 base removed from V and 4 bases from J, the gap between germline ends came to 13 bases. This CDR3 has 15 residues. CDR3 amino acids: CASSEGKRAGETQYF. The DNA for the CDR3 is TGTGCCAGCAGTGAAGGGAAGCGGGCGGGAGAGACCCAGTACTTC.

The chain joins TRBV7-2 to TRBJ2-5; D not certain. Trimming pared 3 bases from V and 2 bases from J, leaving 7 bases between. This CDR3 contains 13 residues. The germline CDR1 and CDR2 sequences are SGHTA and FQGNSA. CDR3 DNA sequence: TGTGCCAGCAGCTTCCTAGAGCAAGAGACCCAGTACTTC. It codes for CASSFLEQETQYF.

CDR3 bases: TGTGCCAGCTCTGACAGGAGGGGCTACACCTTC. This translates into CASSDRRGYTF. The chain has TRBV6-5 and TRBJ1-2, with D tentatively TRBD1 (6 bases). Trimming removed 8 bases at V and 8 bases at J, with 12 bases between. This CDR3 is built from 11 residues. Germline V gene sequence: CDR1 MNHEY, CDR2 SVGAGI.

A few counts support this clone. This chain joins TRBV15 and TRBJ1-4; D unclear. This CDR3 is built from 14 residues. From germline, CDR1 is LNHNV and CDR2 YYDKDF (reference sequence). V dropped 1 base and J dropped 0 bases, with 3 bases sitting between them. The CDR3 is CATSRVTTNEKLFF. CDR3 coding DNA: TGTGCCACCAGCAGAGTTACAACTAATGAAAAACTGTTTTTT.

Only a few counts were recorded for this clone. J is TRBJ1-5 and V is TRBV5-6; no clear D gene. Trimming cost V 0 bases and J 6 bases, with 7 bases left between them. CDR1 and CDR2 from the germline V gene are SGHDT and YYEEEE. The CDR3 length is 13 residues. The CDR3 DNA sequence: TGTGCCAGCAGCTTGGGGCAGTCTCAGCCCCAGCATTTT. Protein: CASSLGQSQPQHF.

The chain employs TRBV4-1 and TRBJ1-3; D is perhaps TRBD1 (6 bases). Trimming removed 1 base at V and 3 bases at J, with 10 bases between. This CDR3 comprises 15 residues. Germline loops: CDR1 MGHRA, CDR2 YSYEKL. CDR3 in DNA: TGCGCCAGCAGCCAAGTCCTAGGGGGTGGAAACACCATATATTTT. Amino acids: CASSQVLGGGNTIYF.